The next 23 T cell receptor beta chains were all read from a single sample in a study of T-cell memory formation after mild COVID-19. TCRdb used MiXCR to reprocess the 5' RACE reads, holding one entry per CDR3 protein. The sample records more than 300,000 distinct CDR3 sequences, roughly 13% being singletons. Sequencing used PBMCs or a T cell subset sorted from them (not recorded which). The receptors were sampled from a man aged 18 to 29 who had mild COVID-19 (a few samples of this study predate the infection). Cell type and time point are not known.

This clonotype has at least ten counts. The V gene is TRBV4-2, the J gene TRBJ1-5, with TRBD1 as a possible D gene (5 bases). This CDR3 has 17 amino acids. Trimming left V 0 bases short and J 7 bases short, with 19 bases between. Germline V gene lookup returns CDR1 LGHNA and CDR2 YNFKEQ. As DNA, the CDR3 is TGTGCCAGCAGCCAAGACGCTGAGGCGGCAGGGAACCAGCCCCAGCATTTT. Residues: CASSQDAEAAGNQPQHF.

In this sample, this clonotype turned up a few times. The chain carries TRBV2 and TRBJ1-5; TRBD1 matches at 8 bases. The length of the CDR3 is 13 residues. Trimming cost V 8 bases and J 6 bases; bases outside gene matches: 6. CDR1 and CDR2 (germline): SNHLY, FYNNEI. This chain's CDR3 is CASEGQVCQPQHF. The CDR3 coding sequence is TGTGCCAGCGAGGGACAGGTTTGTCAGCCCCAGCATTTT. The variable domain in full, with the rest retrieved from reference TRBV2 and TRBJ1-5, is EPEVTQTPSHQVTQMGQEVILRCVPISNHLYFYWYRQILGQKVEFLVSFYNNEISEKSEIFDDQFSVERPDGSNFTLKIRSTKLEDSAMYFCASEGQVCQPQHFGDGTRLSIL.

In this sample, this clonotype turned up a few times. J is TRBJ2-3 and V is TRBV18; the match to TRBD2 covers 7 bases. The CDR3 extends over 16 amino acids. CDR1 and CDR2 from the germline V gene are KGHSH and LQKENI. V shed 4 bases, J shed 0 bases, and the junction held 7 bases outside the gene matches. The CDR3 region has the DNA TGTGCCAGCTCACGACGGGGGGACGCAAGCACAGATACGCAGTATTTT. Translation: CASSRRGDASTDTQYF.

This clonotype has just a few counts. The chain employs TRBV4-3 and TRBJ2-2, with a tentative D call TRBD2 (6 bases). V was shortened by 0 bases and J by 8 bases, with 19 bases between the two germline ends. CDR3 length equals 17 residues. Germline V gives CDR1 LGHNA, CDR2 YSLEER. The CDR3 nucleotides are TGCGCCAGCAGCCAAGATGAGAGCCTTCCGGGAGATGGGGAGCTGTTTTTT. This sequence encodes CASSQDESLPGDGELFF.

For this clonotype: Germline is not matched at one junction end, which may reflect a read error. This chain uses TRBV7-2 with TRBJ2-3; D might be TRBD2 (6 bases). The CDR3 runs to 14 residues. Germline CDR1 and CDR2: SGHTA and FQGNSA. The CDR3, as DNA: TGTTCCAGCAGCTTGGACTACACCACAGATACGCAGTATTTT. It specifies CSSSLDYTTDTQYF.

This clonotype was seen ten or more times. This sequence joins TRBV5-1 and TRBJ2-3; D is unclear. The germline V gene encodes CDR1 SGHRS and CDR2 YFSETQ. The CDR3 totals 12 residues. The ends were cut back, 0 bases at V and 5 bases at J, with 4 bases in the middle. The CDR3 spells CASSLDRDTQYF. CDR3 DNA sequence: TGCGCCAGCAGCTTGGATCGAGATACGCAGTATTTT.

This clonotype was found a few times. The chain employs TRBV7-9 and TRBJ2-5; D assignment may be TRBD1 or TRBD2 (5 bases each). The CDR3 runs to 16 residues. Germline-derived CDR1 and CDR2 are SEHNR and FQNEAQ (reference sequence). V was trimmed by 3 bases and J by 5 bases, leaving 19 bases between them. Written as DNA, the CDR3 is TGTGCCAGCAGCTTCTTTCCCGGGACCCAGAGTGAGACCCAGTACTTC. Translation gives CASSFFPGTQSETQYF.

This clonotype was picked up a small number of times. In nucleotides, the CDR3 is TGTGCCAGCAGTATCGGACAGGGCTACGAGCAGTACTTC. Translated, it gives CASSIGQGYEQYF. This chain links TRBV6-5 with TRBJ2-7; 8 bases line up with TRBD1. The trim removed 5 bases at V and 3 bases at J, leaving 3 bases unmatched. This CDR3 region has 13 residues. The V gene's germline CDR1 is MNHEY and CDR2 SVGAGI.

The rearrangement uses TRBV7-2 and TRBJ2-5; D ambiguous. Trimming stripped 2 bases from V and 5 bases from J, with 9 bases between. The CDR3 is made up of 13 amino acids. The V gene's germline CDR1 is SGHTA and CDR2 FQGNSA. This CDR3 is CASSLNLGETQYF. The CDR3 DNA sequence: TGTGCCAGCAGCTTAAATCTCGGGGAGACCCAGTACTTC.

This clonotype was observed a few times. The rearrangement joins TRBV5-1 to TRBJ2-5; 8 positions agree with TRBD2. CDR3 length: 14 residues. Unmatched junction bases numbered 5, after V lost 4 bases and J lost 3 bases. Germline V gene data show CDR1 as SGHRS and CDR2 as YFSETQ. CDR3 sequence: CASSTIAGKETQYF. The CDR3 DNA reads TGCGCCAGCAGCACCATAGCGGGGAAAGAGACCCAGTACTTC.

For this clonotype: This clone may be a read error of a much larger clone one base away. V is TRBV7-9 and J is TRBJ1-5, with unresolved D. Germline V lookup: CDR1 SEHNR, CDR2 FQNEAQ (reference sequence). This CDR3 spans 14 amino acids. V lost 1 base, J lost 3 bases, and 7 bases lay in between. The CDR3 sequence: CASSLGADNQPQHF. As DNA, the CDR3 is TGTGCCAGCAGCTTAGGGGCGGACAATCAGCCCCAGCATTTT.

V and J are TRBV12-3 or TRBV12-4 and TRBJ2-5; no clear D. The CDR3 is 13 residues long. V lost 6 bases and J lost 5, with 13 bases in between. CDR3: CASRRKQWETQYF. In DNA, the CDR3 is TGTGCCAGCAGGCGCAAGCAGTGGGAGACCCAGTACTTC.

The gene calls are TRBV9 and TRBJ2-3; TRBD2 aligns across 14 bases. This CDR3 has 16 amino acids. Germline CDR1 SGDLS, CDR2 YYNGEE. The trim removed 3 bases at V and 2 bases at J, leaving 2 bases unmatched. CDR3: CASSAGLAGATDTQYF. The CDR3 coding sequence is TGTGCCAGCAGCGCGGGACTAGCGGGGGCCACAGATACGCAGTATTTT.

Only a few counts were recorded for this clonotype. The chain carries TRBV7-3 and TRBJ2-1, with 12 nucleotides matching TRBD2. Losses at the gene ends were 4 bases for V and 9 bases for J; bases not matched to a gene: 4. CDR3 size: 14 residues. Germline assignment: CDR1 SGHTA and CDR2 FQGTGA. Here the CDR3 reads CASSSSGGVGEQFF. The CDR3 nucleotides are TGTGCCAGCAGCTCTAGCGGGGGGGTCGGTGAGCAGTTCTTC. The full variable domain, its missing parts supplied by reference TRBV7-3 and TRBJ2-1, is GAGVSQTPSNKVTEKGKYVELRCDPISGHTALYWYRQSLGQGPEFLIYFQGTGAADDSGLPNDRFFAVRPEGSVSTLKIQRTERGDSAVYLCASSSSGGVGEQFFGPGTRLTVL.

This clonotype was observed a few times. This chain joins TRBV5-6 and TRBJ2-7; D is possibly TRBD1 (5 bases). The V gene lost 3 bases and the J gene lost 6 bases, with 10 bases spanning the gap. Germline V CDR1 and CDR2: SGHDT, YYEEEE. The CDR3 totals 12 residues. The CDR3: CASSSGHREQYF. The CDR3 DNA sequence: TGTGCCAGCAGCTCAGGGCATCGCGAGCAGTACTTC.

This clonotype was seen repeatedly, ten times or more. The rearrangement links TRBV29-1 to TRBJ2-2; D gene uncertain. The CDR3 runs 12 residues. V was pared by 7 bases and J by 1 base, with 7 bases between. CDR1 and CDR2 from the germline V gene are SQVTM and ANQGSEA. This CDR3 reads CSARRNTGELFF. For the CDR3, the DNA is TGCAGCGCCCGTCGGAACACCGGGGAGCTGTTTTTT.

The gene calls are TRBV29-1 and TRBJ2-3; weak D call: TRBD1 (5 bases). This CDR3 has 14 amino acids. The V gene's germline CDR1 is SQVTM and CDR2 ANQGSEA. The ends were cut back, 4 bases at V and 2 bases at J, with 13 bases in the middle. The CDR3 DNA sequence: TGCAGCGTTGGACAGCTTACCGTCACAGATACGCAGTATTTT. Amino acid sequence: CSVGQLTVTDTQYF.

The CDR3 spells CASSQLWGGAFF. CDR3 nucleotide sequence: TGCGCCAGCAGCCAATTATGGGGGGGAGCTTTCTTT. The chain links TRBV4-1 to TRBJ1-1; weak D call: TRBD1 (5 bases). Germline V CDR1 and CDR2: MGHRA, YSYEKL. V gave up 2 bases and J gave up 10 bases, with 11 bases separating them. The CDR3 is 12 residues long.

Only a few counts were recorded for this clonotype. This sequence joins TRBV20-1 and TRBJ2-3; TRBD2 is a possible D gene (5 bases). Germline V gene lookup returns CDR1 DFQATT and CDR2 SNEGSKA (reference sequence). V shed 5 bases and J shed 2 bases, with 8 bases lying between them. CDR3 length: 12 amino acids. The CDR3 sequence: CSARGFTDTQYF. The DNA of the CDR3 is TGCAGTGCTCGGGGTTTCACAGATACGCAGTATTTT.

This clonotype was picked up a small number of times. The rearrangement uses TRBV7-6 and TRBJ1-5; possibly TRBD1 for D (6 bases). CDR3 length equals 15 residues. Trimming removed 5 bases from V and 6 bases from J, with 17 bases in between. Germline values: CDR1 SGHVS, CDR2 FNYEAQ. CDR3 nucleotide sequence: TGTGCCAGCAGCCCTCAGGCGGGGGCCGGTCAGCCCCAGCATTTT. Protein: CASSPQAGAGQPQHF.

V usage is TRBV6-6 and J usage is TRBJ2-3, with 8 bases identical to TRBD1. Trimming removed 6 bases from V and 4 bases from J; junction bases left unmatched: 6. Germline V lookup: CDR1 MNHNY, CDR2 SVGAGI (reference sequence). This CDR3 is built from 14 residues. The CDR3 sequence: CASSGQGRADTQYF. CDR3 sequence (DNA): TGTGCCAGCAGCGGACAGGGCCGGGCAGATACGCAGTATTTT.

CDR3 nucleotide sequence: TGTGCCTGGAGTGGGTCGACCTTGGGCACCGGGGAGCTGTTTTTT. This codes for CAWSGSTLGTGELFF. V is TRBV30 and J is TRBJ2-2; D remains unclear. From germline, CDR1 is GTSNPN and CDR2 SVGIG (reference sequence). This CDR3 region has 15 residues. V was cut by 1 base and J by 4 bases, with 13 bases left in between.

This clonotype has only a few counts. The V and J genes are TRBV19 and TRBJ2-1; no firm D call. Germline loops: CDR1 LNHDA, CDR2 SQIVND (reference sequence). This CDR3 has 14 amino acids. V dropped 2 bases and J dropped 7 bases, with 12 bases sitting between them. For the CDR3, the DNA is TGTGCCAGTAGTATAACCCCCTCCAGTAATGAGCAGTTCTTC. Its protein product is CASSITPSSNEQFF.